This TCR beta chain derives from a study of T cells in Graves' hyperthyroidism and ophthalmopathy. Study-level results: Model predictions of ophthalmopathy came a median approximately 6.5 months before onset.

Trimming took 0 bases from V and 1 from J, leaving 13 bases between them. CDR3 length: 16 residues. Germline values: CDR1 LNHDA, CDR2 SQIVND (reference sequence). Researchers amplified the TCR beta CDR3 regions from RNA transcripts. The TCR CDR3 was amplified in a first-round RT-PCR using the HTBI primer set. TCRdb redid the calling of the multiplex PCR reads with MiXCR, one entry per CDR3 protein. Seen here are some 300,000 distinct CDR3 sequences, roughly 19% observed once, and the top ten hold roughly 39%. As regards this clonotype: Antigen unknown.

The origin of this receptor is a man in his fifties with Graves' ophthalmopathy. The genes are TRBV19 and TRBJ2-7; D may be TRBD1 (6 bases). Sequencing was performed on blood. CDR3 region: CASSIDTTGWSYEQYF. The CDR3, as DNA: TGTGCCAGTAGTATAGATACGACAGGTTGGTCCTACGAGCAGTACTTC.